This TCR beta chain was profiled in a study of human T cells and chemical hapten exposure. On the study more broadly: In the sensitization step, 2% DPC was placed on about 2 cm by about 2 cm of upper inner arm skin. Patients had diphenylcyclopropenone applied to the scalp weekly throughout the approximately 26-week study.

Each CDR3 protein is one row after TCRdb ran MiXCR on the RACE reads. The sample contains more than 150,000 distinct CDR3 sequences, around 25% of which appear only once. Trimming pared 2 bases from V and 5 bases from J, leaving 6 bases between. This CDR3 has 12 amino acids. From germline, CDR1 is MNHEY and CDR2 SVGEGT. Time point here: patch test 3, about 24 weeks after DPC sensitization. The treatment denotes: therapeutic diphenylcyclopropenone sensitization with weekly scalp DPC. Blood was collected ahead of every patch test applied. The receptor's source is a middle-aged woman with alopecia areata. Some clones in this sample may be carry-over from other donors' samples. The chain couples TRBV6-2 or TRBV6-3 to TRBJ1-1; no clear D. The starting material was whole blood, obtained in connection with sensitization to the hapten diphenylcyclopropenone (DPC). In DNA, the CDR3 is TGTGCCAGCAGTTACGTCGGGACTGAAGCTTTCTTT. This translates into CASSYVGTEAFF.